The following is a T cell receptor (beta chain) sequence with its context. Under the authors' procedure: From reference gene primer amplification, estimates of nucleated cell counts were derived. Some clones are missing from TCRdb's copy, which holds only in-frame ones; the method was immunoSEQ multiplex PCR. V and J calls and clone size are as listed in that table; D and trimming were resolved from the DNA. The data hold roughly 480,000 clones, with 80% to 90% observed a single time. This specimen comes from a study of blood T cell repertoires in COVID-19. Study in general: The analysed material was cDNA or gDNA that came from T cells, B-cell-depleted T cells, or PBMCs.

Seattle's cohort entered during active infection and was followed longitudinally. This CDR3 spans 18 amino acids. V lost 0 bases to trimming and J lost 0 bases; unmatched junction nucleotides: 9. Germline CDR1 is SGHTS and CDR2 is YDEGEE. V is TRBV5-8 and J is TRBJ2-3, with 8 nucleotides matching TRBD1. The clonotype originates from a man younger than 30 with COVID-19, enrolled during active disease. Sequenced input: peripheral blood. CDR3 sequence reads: CASSLGPGQGSSTDTQYF. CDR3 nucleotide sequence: TGTGCCAGCAGCTTGGGCCCCGGACAGGGATCGAGCACAGATACGCAGTATTTT.